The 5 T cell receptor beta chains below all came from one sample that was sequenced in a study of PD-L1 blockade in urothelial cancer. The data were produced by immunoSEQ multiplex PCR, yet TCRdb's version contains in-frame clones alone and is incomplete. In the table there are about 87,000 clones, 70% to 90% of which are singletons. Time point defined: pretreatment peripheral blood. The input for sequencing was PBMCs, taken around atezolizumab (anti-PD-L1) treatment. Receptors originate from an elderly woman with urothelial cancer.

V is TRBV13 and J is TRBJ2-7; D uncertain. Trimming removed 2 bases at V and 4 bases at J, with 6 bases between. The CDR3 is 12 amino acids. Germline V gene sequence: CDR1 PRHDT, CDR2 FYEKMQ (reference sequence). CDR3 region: CASSLTPYEQYF. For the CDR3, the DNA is TGTGCCAGCAGCTTAACACCTTACGAGCAGTACTTC.

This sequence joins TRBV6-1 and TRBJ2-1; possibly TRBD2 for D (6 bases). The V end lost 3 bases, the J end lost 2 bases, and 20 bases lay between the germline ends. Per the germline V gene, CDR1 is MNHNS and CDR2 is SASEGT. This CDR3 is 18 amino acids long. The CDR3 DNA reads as TGTGCCAGCAGTGACGTAGTTGGTAGCGGACTGACCTACAATGAGCAGTTCTTC. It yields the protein CASSDVVGSGLTYNEQFF.

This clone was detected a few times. CDR3 sequence: CASGASSSYEQYF. The CDR3 DNA follows: TGTGCCAGCGGGGCTTCGAGCTCCTACGAGCAGTACTTC. The chain has TRBV2 and TRBJ2-7; D possibly corresponds to TRBD1 (5 bases). V was cut by 8 bases and J by 0 bases, with 11 bases left in between. CDR1 SNHLY and CDR2 FYNNEI come from the germline V gene. The CDR3 runs 13 residues.

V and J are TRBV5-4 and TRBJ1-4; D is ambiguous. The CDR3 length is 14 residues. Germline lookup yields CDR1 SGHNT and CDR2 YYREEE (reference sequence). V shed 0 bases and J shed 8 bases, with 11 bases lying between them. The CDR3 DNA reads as TGTGCCAGCAGCTTGGGCCAACCAGGCGAAAAACTGTTTTTT. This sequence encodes CASSLGQPGEKLFF.

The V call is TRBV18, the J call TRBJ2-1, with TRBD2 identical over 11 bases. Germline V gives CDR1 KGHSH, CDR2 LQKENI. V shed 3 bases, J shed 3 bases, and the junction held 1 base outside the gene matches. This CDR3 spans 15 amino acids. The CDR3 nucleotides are TGTGCCAGCTCACCCCTAGCGGGAGGCTACAATGAGCAGTTCTTC. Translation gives CASSPLAGGYNEQFF. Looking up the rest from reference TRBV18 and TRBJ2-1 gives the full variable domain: NAGVMQNPRHLVRRRGQEARLRCSPMKGHSHVYWYRQLPEEGLKFMVYLQKENIIDESGMPKERFSAEFPKEGPSILRIQQVVRGDSAAYFCASSPLAGGYNEQFFGPGTRLTVL.